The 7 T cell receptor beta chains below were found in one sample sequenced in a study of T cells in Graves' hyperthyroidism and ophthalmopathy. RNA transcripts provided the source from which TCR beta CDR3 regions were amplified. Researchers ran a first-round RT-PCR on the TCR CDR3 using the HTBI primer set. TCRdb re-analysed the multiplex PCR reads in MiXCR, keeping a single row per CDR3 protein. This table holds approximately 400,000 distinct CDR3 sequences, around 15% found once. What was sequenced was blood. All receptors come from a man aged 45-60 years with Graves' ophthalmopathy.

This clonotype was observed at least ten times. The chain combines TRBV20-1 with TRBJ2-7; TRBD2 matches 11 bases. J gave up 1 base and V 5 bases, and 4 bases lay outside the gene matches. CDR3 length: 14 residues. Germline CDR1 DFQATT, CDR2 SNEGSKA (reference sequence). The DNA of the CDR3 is TGCAGTGCTGAGATAGCGGGAGGGTCCTACGAGCAGTACTTC. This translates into CSAEIAGGSYEQYF.

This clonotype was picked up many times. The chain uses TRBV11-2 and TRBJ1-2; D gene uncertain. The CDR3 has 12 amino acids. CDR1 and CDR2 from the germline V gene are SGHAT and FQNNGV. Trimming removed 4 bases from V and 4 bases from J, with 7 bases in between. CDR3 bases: TGTGCCAGCAGCTACAACTTCTATGGCTACACCTTC. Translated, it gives CASSYNFYGYTF.

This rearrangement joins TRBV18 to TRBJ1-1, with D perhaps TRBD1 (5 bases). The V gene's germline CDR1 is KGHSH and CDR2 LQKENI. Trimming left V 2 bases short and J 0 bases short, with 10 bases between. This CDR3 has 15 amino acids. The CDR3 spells CASSPVEGMNTEAFF. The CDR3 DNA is TGTGCCAGCTCACCAGTAGAGGGGATGAACACTGAAGCTTTCTTT.

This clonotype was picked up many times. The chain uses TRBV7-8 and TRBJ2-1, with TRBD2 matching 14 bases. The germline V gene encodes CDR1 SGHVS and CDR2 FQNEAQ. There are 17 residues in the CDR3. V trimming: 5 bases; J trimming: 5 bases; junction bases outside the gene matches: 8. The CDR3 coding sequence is TGTGCCAGCAGCCTCAAGGTGGGACTAGCGGGGGACAATGAGCAGTTCTTC. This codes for CASSLKVGLAGDNEQFF.

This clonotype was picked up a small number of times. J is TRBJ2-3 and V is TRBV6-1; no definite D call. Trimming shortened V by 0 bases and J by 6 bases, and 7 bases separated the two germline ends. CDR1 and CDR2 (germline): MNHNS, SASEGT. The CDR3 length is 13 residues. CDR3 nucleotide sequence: TGTGCCAGCAGTGAAGCCTTCAGGGATACGCAGTATTTT. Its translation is CASSEAFRDTQYF.

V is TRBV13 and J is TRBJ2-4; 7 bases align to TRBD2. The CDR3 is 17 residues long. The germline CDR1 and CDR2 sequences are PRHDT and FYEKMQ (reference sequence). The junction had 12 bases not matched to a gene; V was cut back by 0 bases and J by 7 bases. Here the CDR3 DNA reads TGTGCCAGCAGCTTAGGCCTAAGACTAGCTGTGTCGAACATTCAGTACTTC. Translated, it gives CASSLGLRLAVSNIQYF.

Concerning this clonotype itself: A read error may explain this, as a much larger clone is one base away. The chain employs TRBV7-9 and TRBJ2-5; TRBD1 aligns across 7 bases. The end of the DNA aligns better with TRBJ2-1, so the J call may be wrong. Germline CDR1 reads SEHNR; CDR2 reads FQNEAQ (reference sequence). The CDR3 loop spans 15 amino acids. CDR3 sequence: CASSWLQGREETQFF. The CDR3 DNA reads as TGTGCCAGCAGCTGGTTACAGGGGCGCGAAGAGACCCAGTTCTTC.